Following are 30 T cell receptor beta chains from one sample sequenced in a study of PD-L1 blockade in urothelial cancer. The table came from immunoSEQ multiplex PCR; TCRdb's copy has only in-frame clones and leaves some out. Of roughly 50,000 clones in the sample, 85% to 90% were seen once. Time point described: pretreatment peripheral blood. Sequencing used PBMCs, obtained around atezolizumab (anti-PD-L1) treatment. These receptors came from a man in his 70s with urothelial cancer.

This sequence joins TRBV6-1 and TRBJ2-7; 7 nucleotides agree with TRBD2. Germline trimming cut 7 bases from V and 0 bases from J; bases unmatched to any gene: 6. The germline V gene has CDR1 MNHNS and CDR2 SASEGT. This CDR3 has 14 amino acids. CDR3 coding DNA: TGTGCCAGCATCGGGGACTACCCCTCCTACGAGCAGTACTTC. The encoded protein is CASIGDYPSYEQYF.

The rearrangement links TRBV5-4 to TRBJ1-4; TRBD1 matches at 7 bases. The CDR3 extends over 17 amino acids. The trim removed 1 base at V and 2 bases at J, leaving 8 bases unmatched. The germline V gene has CDR1 SGHNT and CDR2 YYREEE (reference sequence). The CDR3 protein is CASSLSGKGATNEKLFF. The DNA for the CDR3 is TGTGCCAGCAGCTTGTCAGGGAAGGGGGCGACTAATGAAAAACTGTTTTTT. Filled out from reference TRBV5-4 and TRBJ1-4, the complete variable domain reads ETGVTQSPTHLIKTRGQQVTLRCSSQSGHNTVSWYQQALGQGPQFIFQYYREEENGRGNFPPRFSGLQFPNYSSELNVNALELDDSALYLCASSLSGKGATNEKLFFGSGTQLSVL.

The chain carries TRBV7-8 and TRBJ2-3, with 7 bases fitting TRBD2. The germline CDR1 and CDR2 sequences are SGHVS and FQNEAQ. CDR3 length: 15 amino acids. Trimming cost V 4 bases and J 1 base; bases outside gene matches: 5. DNA for the CDR3: TGTGCCAGCAGCTCTTCAGCGGGACGCACAGATACGCAGTATTTT. As protein: CASSSSAGRTDTQYF.

This sequence joins TRBV6-1 and TRBJ2-7; 10 bases are a match to TRBD2. CDR1 is MNHNS, CDR2 SASEGT, per germline. This CDR3 is 15 amino acids long. V lost 5 bases to trimming and J lost 3 bases; unmatched junction nucleotides: 7. The CDR3 DNA reads as TGTGCCAGCAGTATATGGACTAGCGGCATCTACGAGCAGTACTTC. Translated, it gives CASSIWTSGIYEQYF.

The chain links TRBV19 to TRBJ2-1; 10 bases align to TRBD2. CDR1 LNHDA and CDR2 SQIVND come from the germline V gene (reference sequence). V was clipped by 0 bases and J by 9 bases; unmatched bases: 5. This CDR3 spans 15 amino acids. The CDR3 loop reads CASSIDPSGSGEQFF. The CDR3 DNA follows: TGTGCCAGTAGTATAGATCCTAGCGGGAGCGGTGAGCAGTTCTTC.

The V gene is TRBV5-4, the J gene TRBJ2-4, with D uncertain. Trimming removed 0 bases from V and 0 bases from J, with 19 bases in between. CDR3 length equals 19 residues. Looked up from germline, CDR1 is SGHNT and CDR2 is YYREEE (reference sequence). CDR3 nucleotide sequence: TGTGCCAGCAGCTTGGGTGGCAGGTCACCCACTCTAGCCAAAAACATTCAGTACTTC. Translating gives CASSLGGRSPTLAKNIQYF. Full variable domain (rest looked up from reference TRBV5-4 and TRBJ2-4): ETGVTQSPTHLIKTRGQQVTLRCSSQSGHNTVSWYQQALGQGPQFIFQYYREEENGRGNFPPRFSGLQFPNYSSELNVNALELDDSALYLCASSLGGRSPTLAKNIQYFGAGTRLSVL.

This clone was detected only a few times. The chain links TRBV19 to TRBJ2-2; 11 bases map to TRBD1. Losses at the gene ends were 4 bases for V and 4 bases for J; bases not matched to a gene: 2. Per germline, CDR1 LNHDA and CDR2 SQIVND (reference sequence). The CDR3 length is 15 residues. The CDR3 nucleotides are TGTGCCAGTAGTAAAGGGACAGGGGGCACCGGGGAGCTGTTTTTT. Translation: CASSKGTGGTGELFF.

This chain joins TRBV6-1 and TRBJ1-1; the match to TRBD1 covers 7 bases. The V and J ends lost 3 bases and 0 bases, in that order; junction bases with no gene match: 7. The CDR3 consists of 16 residues. CDR1 MNHNS and CDR2 SASEGT come from the germline V gene. For the CDR3, the DNA is TGTGCCAGCAGTGACAACAGGGGAGTCCTGAACACTGAAGCTTTCTTT. Translating gives CASSDNRGVLNTEAFF.

The chain recombines TRBV11-3 with TRBJ2-5; a weak D match, TRBD2 (5 bases). Trimming took 0 bases from V and 7 from J, leaving 12 bases between them. Germline CDR1 and CDR2: SGHNT and YENEEA. The CDR3 runs to 14 residues. DNA for the CDR3: TGTGCCAGCAGCTTAGAAGAGGGTCACGGGACCCAGTACTTC. Amino acids: CASSLEEGHGTQYF.

The chain has TRBV7-6 and TRBJ1-1, with a weak D call TRBD1 (5 bases). V was shortened by 1 base and J by 4 bases, with 13 bases between the two germline ends. The CDR3 totals 15 residues. Per germline, CDR1 SGHVS and CDR2 FNYEAQ. CDR3 region: CASSLVAGRSTEAFF. Here the CDR3 DNA reads TGTGCCAGCAGCTTAGTAGCAGGGCGGAGCACTGAAGCTTTCTTT.

In this sample, this clone turned up once. The chain employs TRBV5-4 and TRBJ1-1; 9 nucleotides align to TRBD1. This CDR3 is built from 16 residues. Germline CDR1 and CDR2: SGHNT and YYREEE (reference sequence). V shed 4 bases and J 0 bases; nucleotides not matched to a gene: 7. CDR3 region: CASSPGQGFMNTEAFF. CDR3 in DNA: TGTGCCAGCAGCCCGGGACAGGGTTTCATGAACACTGAAGCTTTCTTT.

This clone was seen just once. The chain recombines TRBV5-1 with TRBJ2-3; 8 bases are a match to TRBD2. V lost 4 bases, J lost 4 bases, and 8 bases stayed unmatched. CDR1 is SGHRS and CDR2 is YFSETQ in the germline V gene. The length of the CDR3 is 15 residues. CDR3 DNA: TGCGCCAGCAGCCCGGGAGGGTTAGGCGCAGATACGCAGTATTTT. Translation: CASSPGGLGADTQYF. Full variable domain (remainder filled in from reference TRBV5-1 and TRBJ2-3): KAGVTQTPRYLIKTRGQQVTLSCSPISGHRSVSWYQQTPGQGLQFLFEYFSETQRNKGNFPGRFSGRQFSNSRSEMNVSTLELGDSALYLCASSPGGLGADTQYFGPGTRLTVL.

The chain uses TRBV4-1 and TRBJ1-2, with 9 positions matching TRBD1. With V trimmed by 1 base and J by 2 bases, 2 bases remained unmatched. Germline V gives CDR1 MGHRA, CDR2 YSYEKL. This CDR3 spans 15 amino acids. For the CDR3, the DNA is TGCGCCAGCAGCCAAGGGGACAGGGAGAACTATGGCTACACCTTC. The encoded protein is CASSQGDRENYGYTF.

J is TRBJ2-3 and V is TRBV11-2; 12 nucleotides align to TRBD2. Trimming at V came to 3 bases and at J to 14 bases, leaving 15 bases not matched to a gene. CDR1 and CDR2 (germline): SGHAT, FQNNGV. The CDR3 has 16 amino acids. The CDR3 loop is CASSFLGLAGFRYAYF. CDR3 sequence (DNA): TGTGCCAGCAGCTTTCTAGGACTAGCGGGATTCAGATACGCGTATTTT.

The chain links TRBV4-1 to TRBJ2-5; a weak D match, TRBD2 (6 bases). Germline assignment: CDR1 MGHRA and CDR2 YSYEKL. CDR3 length: 15 amino acids. Trimming removed 1 base at V and 2 bases at J, with 11 bases between. The CDR3 loop reads CASSQASATQETQYF. CDR3 in DNA: TGCGCCAGCAGCCAAGCTAGCGCCACTCAAGAGACCCAGTACTTC.

V usage is TRBV18 and J usage is TRBJ2-7, with D possibly being TRBD1 (6 bases). CDR1 KGHSH and CDR2 LQKENI come from the germline V gene. V lost 6 bases and J lost 1, with 13 bases in between. The CDR3 runs 14 residues. The CDR3 nucleotides are TGTGCCAGCTCGCCCCTGGACAGTTCCTACGAGCAGTACTTC. Amino acid sequence: CASSPLDSSYEQYF. Using reference TRBV18 and TRBJ2-7 for the parts outside the CDR3, the full variable domain is NAGVMQNPRHLVRRRGQEARLRCSPMKGHSHVYWYRQLPEEGLKFMVYLQKENIIDESGMPKERFSAEFPKEGPSILRIQQVVRGDSAAYFCASSPLDSSYEQYFGPGTRLTVT.

This clone showed up just a few times. This rearrangement joins TRBV19 to TRBJ2-3; possible D gene TRBD2, 6 bases. Trimming cost V 5 bases and J 0 bases, with 9 bases left between them. The CDR3 consists of 14 residues. The germline gives CDR1 LNHDA, CDR2 SQIVND (reference sequence). CDR3: CASSRRDSTDTQYF. CDR3 nucleotides: TGTGCCAGTAGTCGGCGGGATAGCACAGATACGCAGTATTTT.

The rearrangement joins TRBV7-9 to TRBJ1-2; the D gene is possibly TRBD1 (5 bases). CDR3 length: 15 amino acids. The V gene lost 5 bases and the J gene lost 5 bases, with 18 bases spanning the gap. In germline, CDR1 is SEHNR, CDR2 FQNEAQ (reference sequence). The CDR3 loop reads CASSPQVLEGYGYTF. In DNA form, the CDR3 reads TGTGCCAGCAGCCCACAGGTTTTGGAGGGATATGGCTACACCTTC. The whole variable domain, remainder taken from reference TRBV7-9 and TRBJ1-2, is DTGVSQNPRHKITKRGQNVTFRCDPISEHNRLYWYRQTLGQGPEFLTYFQNEAQLEKSRLLSDRFSAERPKGSFSTLEIQRTEQGDSAMYLCASSPQVLEGYGYTFGSGTRLTVV.

This clone was recorded only once. The chain is built from TRBV7-9 and TRBJ1-2; 9 bases match TRBD1. The CDR3 is made up of 15 amino acids. Looked up from germline, CDR1 is SEHNR and CDR2 is FQNEAQ (reference sequence). V shed 0 bases, J shed 7 bases, and the junction held 6 bases outside the gene matches. This CDR3 reads CASSLAQGQGTGYTF. The CDR3 nucleotides read TGTGCCAGCAGCTTAGCGCAGGGACAGGGAACTGGCTACACCTTC. The full variable domain, completed using reference TRBV7-9 and TRBJ1-2, is DTGVSQNPRHKITKRGQNVTFRCDPISEHNRLYWYRQTLGQGPEFLTYFQNEAQLEKSRLLSDRFSAERPKGSFSTLEIQRTEQGDSAMYLCASSLAQGQGTGYTFGSGTRLTVV.

The chain is built from TRBV28 and TRBJ1-1, with D maybe TRBD1 (5 bases). CDR1 and CDR2 (germline): MDHEN, SYDVKM. This CDR3 has 14 amino acids. Trimming took off 8 bases at V and 1 base at J, with 14 bases between the two ends. As DNA, the CDR3 is TGTGCCAGCCATTTCGACAGTAAGAACACTGAAGCTTTCTTT. Encoded protein: CASHFDSKNTEAFF.

CDR3 sequence (DNA): TGTGCCAGCAGCTTATACCGGGACAGGGGGAGCAATCAGCCCCAGCATTTT. Translating gives CASSLYRDRGSNQPQHF. This chain joins TRBV5-6 and TRBJ1-5; 11 bases are a match to TRBD1. The V gene end was trimmed by 2 bases and the J gene end by 1 base; junction bases not matched to a gene: 5. The CDR3 is 17 residues long. Germline V lookup: CDR1 SGHDT, CDR2 YYEEEE.

V and J are TRBV30 and TRBJ1-4; tentative D call: TRBD1 (5 bases). Trimming cost V 1 base and J 2 bases, with 8 bases left between them. Per germline, CDR1 GTSNPN and CDR2 SVGIG (reference sequence). This CDR3 is 14 amino acids long. In nucleotides, the CDR3 is TGTGCCTGGAGTGCCAAGGGGACTAATGAAAAACTGTTTTTT. This encodes CAWSAKGTNEKLFF.

The J gene is TRBJ2-7, the V gene TRBV5-5, with 11 bases identical to TRBD1. The germline V gene has CDR1 SGHKS and CDR2 YYEKEE (reference sequence). V lost 4 bases, J lost 6 bases, and 21 bases stayed unmatched. This CDR3 has 19 amino acids. The CDR3 coding sequence is TGTGCCAGCAGCAGAACACCGTCCCCGGGACAGGGGGTTGGGAGCGAGCAGTACTTC. Protein: CASSRTPSPGQGVGSEQYF.

The chain is built from TRBV4-2 and TRBJ2-7; 9 nucleotides agree with TRBD1. J gave up 2 bases and V 4 bases, and 6 bases lay outside the gene matches. The CDR3 is 15 amino acids. Germline V gene sequence: CDR1 LGHNA, CDR2 YNFKEQ. CDR3 sequence reads: CASSPRQGGTYEQYF. CDR3 in DNA: TGTGCCAGCAGCCCTCGACAGGGGGGAACCTACGAGCAGTACTTC.

The J gene is TRBJ2-3, the V gene TRBV5-1; weak D call: TRBD1 (6 bases). This CDR3 is 15 amino acids long. V was shortened by 4 bases and J by 0 bases, with 12 bases between the two germline ends. Germline loops: CDR1 SGHRS, CDR2 YFSETQ. DNA of the CDR3: TGCGCCAGCAGCGTAAACAGGGTTAGCACAGATACGCAGTATTTT. It encodes CASSVNRVSTDTQYF.

This clone was counted only a few times. The chain combines TRBV9 with TRBJ2-2; 8 bases align to TRBD2. CDR1 SGDLS and CDR2 YYNGEE come from the germline V gene. V dropped 3 bases and J dropped 4; count of bases not matched to a gene: 5. This CDR3 has 15 residues. CDR3 loop: CASSESSGTTGELFF. DNA of the CDR3: TGTGCCAGCAGCGAGAGTAGCGGGACCACCGGGGAGCTGTTTTTT.

The V call is TRBV6-1, the J call TRBJ2-1; 8 bases agree with TRBD2. The CDR3 covers 11 residues. CDR1 and CDR2 (germline): MNHNS, SASEGT. The V gene end was trimmed by 6 bases and the J gene end by 12 bases; junction bases not matched to a gene: 4. CDR3 sequence: CASSNGRVQFF. The CDR3 DNA reads TGTGCCAGCAGCAACGGGAGGGTGCAGTTCTTC.

The gene calls are TRBV13 and TRBJ1-3; the match to TRBD1 covers 9 bases. Germline lookup yields CDR1 PRHDT and CDR2 FYEKMQ (reference sequence). V lost 4 bases to trimming and J lost 0 bases; unmatched junction nucleotides: 10. This CDR3 contains 18 residues. The CDR3 region has the DNA TGTGCCAGCAGCTCCGGGGGGGACAGGGCCGCCTCTGGAAACACCATATATTTT. Translating it yields CASSSGGDRAASGNTIYF.

The chain has TRBV5-5 and TRBJ2-3; 9 bases agree with TRBD1. The CDR3 contains 15 residues. Germline trimming cut 4 bases from V and 14 bases from J; bases unmatched to any gene: 17. Germline-derived CDR1 and CDR2 are SGHKS and YYEKEE (reference sequence). In nucleotides, the CDR3 is TGTGCCAGCAGCGGGGGACAGGGAGGGGACAGATACGCGTATTTT. As protein: CASSGGQGGDRYAYF.

This chain connects TRBV5-8 to TRBJ2-1, with 7 bases fitting TRBD2. Germline V lookup: CDR1 SGHTS, CDR2 YDEGEE. V dropped 4 bases and J dropped 2; count of bases not matched to a gene: 6. This CDR3 contains 15 residues. This CDR3 reads CASSIAGRPYNEQFF. CDR3 coding DNA: TGTGCCAGCAGCATCGCCGGGAGGCCCTACAATGAGCAGTTCTTC.